The rows below give T cell receptor beta chains drawn from one sample of a study of CD8+CD57+ T cells in acquired aplastic anemia. TCRdb independently ran MiXCR on the reads; one entry per CDR3 protein. The sample lists some 150,000 distinct CDR3 sequences, 70% to 80% seen once, with approximately 48% in the top ten. The sample was sorted CD4+, CD8+, or CD8+CD57+ T cells (not recorded which) from PBMCs. All receptors derive from a human donor with aplastic anemia. Each CDR3 is given with its conserved first and last residue. A D gene is named only where the DNA matches it firmly. Size tells how often a clone was seen (once, few, many) or the class of an expanded clone, and some rows leave it out.

clone_size	d_call	v_call	j_call	cdr3_length	cdr3_nt	cdr3_aa
-	TRBD2	TRBV7-3	TRBJ2-2	17	TGTGCCAGCAGCTTAAGGACTAGCGGGGCCAACACCGGGGAGCTGTTTTTT	CASSLRTSGANTGELFF
-	-	TRBV7-9	TRBJ1-2	15	TGTGCCAGCAGCGCACTGTGGACAGCTAACTATGGCTACACCTTC	CASSALWTANYGYTF
-	TRBD1	TRBV24-1	TRBJ2-1	17	TGTGCCACCAGTGATGCTACCGGGACAGGGGCCTACAATGAGCAGTTCTTC	CATSDATGTGAYNEQFF
-	-	TRBV15	TRBJ2-2	16	TGTGCCACCAGCAACGGGACAACCCTCGGAACCGGGGAGCTGTTTTTT	CATSNGTTLGTGELFF
-	-	TRBV27	TRBJ2-1	13	TGTGCCAGCAGTCAGGGACGGTACAATGAGCAGTTCTTC	CASSQGRYNEQFF
-	-	TRBV2	TRBJ2-7	14	TGCGCCAGCAGTGAACCGGGCTTGGACTACGAGCAGTACTTC	CASSEPGLDYEQYF
-	-	TRBV29-1	TRBJ1-2	12	TGCAGCGTTGAAACCCTACCCGGTGGCTACACCTTC	CSVETLPGGYTF
-	TRBD2	TRBV11-2	TRBJ2-7	14	TGTGCCAGCAGCCCGGGACTAGCGTCAACCGAGCAGTACTTC	CASSPGLASTEQYF
few	TRBD2	TRBV25-1	TRBJ2-7	15	TGTGCCAGCAGTGAGGTAGCGGGAGGGTCCTACGAGCAGTACTTC	CASSEVAGGSYEQYF
many	-	TRBV6-1	TRBJ2-7	15	TGTGCCAGCAGTGAAGCGCGCAGGTTATCCTACGAGCAGTACTTC	CASSEARRLSYEQYF
-	TRBD2	TRBV19	TRBJ2-7	15	TGTGCCAGTAGTATAGACCGAGCGGGAATCTCCGAGCAGTACTTC	CASSIDRAGISEQYF
-	TRBD1	TRBV2	TRBJ1-1	13	TGTGCCAGCAGTGATGGGACAGGGCCTGAAGCTTTCTTT	CASSDGTGPEAFF
-	-	TRBV7-9	TRBJ1-4	14	TGTGCCAGCAGCTTAGCGACGCGGAATGAAAAACTGTTTTTT	CASSLATRNEKLFF
few	TRBD1	TRBV15	TRBJ2-7	16	TGTGCCACCAGCAGGGCGCGGGGGACAGGGGGTGCCGAGCAGTACTTC	CATSRARGTGGAEQYF
-	TRBD1	TRBV10-3	TRBJ1-2	17	TGTGCCATCAGTGAGTGGAACAGGGGGCAAGTAAACTATGGCTACACCTTC	CAISEWNRGQVNYGYTF
few	TRBD1	TRBV2	TRBJ1-6	15	TGTGCCAGCAGTGAAACGGACAGGCGAAGGTCACCCCTCCACTTT	CASSETDRRRSPLHF
-	-	TRBV6-2/TRBV6-3	TRBJ2-5	14	TGTGCCAGCAGTAAAACAGGCCCCCAAGAGACCCAGCACTTC	CASSKTGPQETQHF
-	TRBD1	TRBV5-4	TRBJ1-6	15	TGTGCCAGCAGCTTGCCTACAGGGGCTAATTCACCCCTCCACTTT	CASSLPTGANSPLHF
-	-	TRBV7-8	TRBJ2-7	13	TGTGCCAGCAGCGTCACCTCTCCCTACGAGCAGTACTTC	CASSVTSPYEQYF
-	-	TRBV7-6	TRBJ1-1	14	TGTGCCAGCAGCCCACAGGGCCAGGGGTCTGAAGCTTTCTTT	CASSPQGQGSEAFF
-	TRBD1	TRBV5-1	TRBJ2-2	14	TGCGCCAGCGGACAGGGGTGGAACACCGGGGAGCTGTTTTTT	CASGQGWNTGELFF
many	-	TRBV19	TRBJ1-1	13	TGTGCCAGTAGTATGGGGTGGACCACTGAAGCTTTCTTT	CASSMGWTTEAFF
-	-	TRBV7-2	TRBJ2-5	15	TGTGCCAGCAGCTCCGAAGTGGGAGGGGGAGAGACCCAGTACTTC	CASSSEVGGGETQYF
-	TRBD2	TRBV7-3	TRBJ2-2	15	TGTGCCAGCAGCGTAGAACTAGCGGGAGCCGGGGAGCTGTTTTTT	CASSVELAGAGELFF
-	TRBD2	TRBV10-1	TRBJ2-1	14	TGCGCCAGCAGTGGCCTAGCGGAACACAATGAGCAGTTCTTC	CASSGLAEHNEQFF
-	-	TRBV12-3/TRBV12-4	TRBJ1-1	13	TGTGCCAGCAGTGAAAGTGGATACACTGAAGCTTTCTTT	CASSESGYTEAFF
-	-	TRBV19	TRBJ2-2	15	TGTGCCAGTAGCCGAGAGGGGTTTGGCACCGGGGAGCTGTTTTTT	CASSREGFGTGELFF
-	-	TRBV7-8	TRBJ1-5	16	TGTGCCAGCAGCTCGGGGCAGGGGATTCGCAATCAGCCCCAGCATTTT	CASSSGQGIRNQPQHF
-	TRBD2	TRBV20-1	TRBJ2-7	15	TGCAGTGCTAGGGGGACTAGCGGGGATACAAGCGAGCAGTACTTC	CSARGTSGDTSEQYF
-	TRBD1	TRBV10-3	TRBJ1-2	13	TGTGCCATCAGGGGACAGGGTAACTATGGCTACACCTTC	CAIRGQGNYGYTF
-	TRBD2	TRBV7-2	TRBJ2-7	18	TGTGCCAGCAACACCCAACCGGGACTAGCGACGAGCTCCTACGAGCAGTACTTC	CASNTQPGLATSSYEQYF
-	TRBD2	TRBV7-8	TRBJ2-7	15	TGTGCCAGCAGCTCCGGGACTAGCGGGATATACGAGCAGTACTTC	CASSSGTSGIYEQYF
-	-	TRBV7-6	TRBJ1-1	13	TGTGCCAGCAGCCAAGGGACGAGGGCTGAAGCTTCCTTT	CASSQGTRAEASF
-	TRBD1	TRBV20-1	TRBJ2-7	14	TGCAGTGCCCCCGACGCGACAGGGTCCTACGAGCAGTACTTC	CSAPDATGSYEQYF
-	-	TRBV29-1	TRBJ1-2	13	TGCAGCGCTGGGGGGGGCGCGGACTATGGCTACACCTTC	CSAGGGADYGYTF
-	TRBD2	TRBV10-3	TRBJ2-5	18	TGTGCCATCAGCAACACTAGCCTTGAAGCGGGGGACCGAGAGACCCAGTACTTC	CAISNTSLEAGDRETQYF
-	-	TRBV7-2	TRBJ2-4	13	TGTGCCAGCAGCTTAGTCGCAATGAACATTCAGTACTTC	CASSLVAMNIQYF
-	-	TRBV10-2	TRBJ1-6	15	TGCGCCAGCAGTGAAGGGCAGACCTATAATTCACCCCTCCACTTT	CASSEGQTYNSPLHF
-	-	TRBV9	TRBJ2-1	15	TGTGCCAGCGGGGAACCCAGGGTTTTTGGAAATGAGCAGTTCTTC	CASGEPRVFGNEQFF
many	-	TRBV4-2	TRBJ1-6	17	TGTGCCAGCAGCCAAGTGACCGCACCTCCGCGGGATTCACCCCTCCACTTT	CASSQVTAPPRDSPLHF
once	-	TRBV20-1	TRBJ1-2	11	TGCAGTGCTAGTTTAAGGGATGGCTACACCTTC	CSASLRDGYTF
-	TRBD2	TRBV7-7	TRBJ2-2	17	TGTGCTAGCAGCTTAGGGCTAGCGGGTAACTTCACCGGGGAGCTGTTTTTT	CASSLGLAGNFTGELFF